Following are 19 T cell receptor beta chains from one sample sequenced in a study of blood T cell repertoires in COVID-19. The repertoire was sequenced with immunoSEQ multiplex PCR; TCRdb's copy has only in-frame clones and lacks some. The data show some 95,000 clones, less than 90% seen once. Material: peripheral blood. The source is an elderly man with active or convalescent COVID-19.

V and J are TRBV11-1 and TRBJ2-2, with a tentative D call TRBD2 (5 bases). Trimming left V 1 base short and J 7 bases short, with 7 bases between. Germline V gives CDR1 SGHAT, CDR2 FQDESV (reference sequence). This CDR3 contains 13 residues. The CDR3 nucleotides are TGTGCCAGCAGCTTAGTGGGAGTCGGGGAGCTGTTTTTT. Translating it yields CASSLVGVGELFF.

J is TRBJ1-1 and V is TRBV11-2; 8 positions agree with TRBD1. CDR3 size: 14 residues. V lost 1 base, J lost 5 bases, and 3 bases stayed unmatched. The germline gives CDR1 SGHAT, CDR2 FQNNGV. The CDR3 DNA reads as TGTGCCAGCAGCTTAGTCAGGGGGCTAACTGAAGCTTTCTTT. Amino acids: CASSLVRGLTEAFF.

The CDR3 protein is CASSEGRGGDTQYF. The CDR3, as DNA: TGTGCCAGCAGTGAGGGCAGGGGCGGAGATACGCAGTATTTT. J is TRBJ2-3 and V is TRBV2; D perhaps matches TRBD1 (6 bases). The CDR3 spans 14 residues. Germline CDR1 reads SNHLY; CDR2 reads FYNNEI. Trimming cost V 3 bases and J 5 bases, with 12 bases left between them.

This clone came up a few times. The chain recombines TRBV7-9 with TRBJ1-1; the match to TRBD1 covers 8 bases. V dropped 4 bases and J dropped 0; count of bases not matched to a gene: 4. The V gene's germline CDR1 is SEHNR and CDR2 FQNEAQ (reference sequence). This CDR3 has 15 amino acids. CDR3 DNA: TGTGCCAGCAGCTCAGGGACAGGATTGAACACTGAAGCTTTCTTT. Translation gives CASSSGTGLNTEAFF. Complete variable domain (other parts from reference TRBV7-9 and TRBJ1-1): DTGVSQNPRHKITKRGQNVTFRCDPISEHNRLYWYRQTLGQGPEFLTYFQNEAQLEKSRLLSDRFSAERPKGSFSTLEIQRTEQGDSAMYLCASSSGTGLNTEAFFGQGTRLTVV.

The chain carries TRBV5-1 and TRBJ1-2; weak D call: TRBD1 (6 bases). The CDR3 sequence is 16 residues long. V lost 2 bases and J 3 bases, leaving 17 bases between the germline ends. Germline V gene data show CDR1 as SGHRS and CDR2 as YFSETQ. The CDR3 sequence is CASSLWFGGSDYGYTF. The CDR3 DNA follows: TGCGCCAGCAGCTTATGGTTTGGGGGCTCAGACTATGGCTACACCTTC.

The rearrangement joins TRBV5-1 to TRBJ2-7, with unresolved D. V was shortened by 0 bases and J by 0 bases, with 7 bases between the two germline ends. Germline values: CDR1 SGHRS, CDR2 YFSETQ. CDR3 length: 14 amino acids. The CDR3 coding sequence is TGCGCCAGCAGCTTGGGAGATCTCTCCTACGAGCAGTACTTC. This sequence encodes CASSLGDLSYEQYF. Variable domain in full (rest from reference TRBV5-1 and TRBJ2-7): KAGVTQTPRYLIKTRGQQVTLSCSPISGHRSVSWYQQTPGQGLQFLFEYFSETQRNKGNFPGRFSGRQFSNSRSEMNVSTLELGDSALYLCASSLGDLSYEQYFGPGTRLTVT.

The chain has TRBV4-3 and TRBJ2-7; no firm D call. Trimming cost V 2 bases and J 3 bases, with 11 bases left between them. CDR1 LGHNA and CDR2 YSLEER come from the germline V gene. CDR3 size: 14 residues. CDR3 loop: CASSQTVVDYEQYF. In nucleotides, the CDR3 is TGCGCCAGCAGCCAAACAGTGGTCGACTACGAGCAGTACTTC.

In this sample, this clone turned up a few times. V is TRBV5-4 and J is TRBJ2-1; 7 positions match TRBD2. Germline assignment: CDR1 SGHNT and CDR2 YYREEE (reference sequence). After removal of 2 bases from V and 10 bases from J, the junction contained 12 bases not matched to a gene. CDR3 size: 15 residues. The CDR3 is CASSLNQPGLQEQFF. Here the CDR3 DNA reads TGTGCCAGCAGCTTAAACCAACCGGGACTACAAGAGCAGTTCTTC.

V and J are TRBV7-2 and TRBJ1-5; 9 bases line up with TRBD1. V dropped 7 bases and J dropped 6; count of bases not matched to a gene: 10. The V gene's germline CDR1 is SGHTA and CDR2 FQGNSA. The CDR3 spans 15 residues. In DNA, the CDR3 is TGTGCCAGCACCCAAACAGGGGGCTGGAGTCAGCCCCAGCATTTT. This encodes CASTQTGGWSQPQHF. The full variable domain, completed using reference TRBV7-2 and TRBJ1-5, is GAGVSQSPSNKVTEKGKDVELRCDPISGHTALYWYRQSLGQGLEFLIYFQGNSAPDKSGLPSDRFSAERTGGSVSTLTIQRTQQEDSAVYLCASTQTGGWSQPQHFGDGTRLSIL.

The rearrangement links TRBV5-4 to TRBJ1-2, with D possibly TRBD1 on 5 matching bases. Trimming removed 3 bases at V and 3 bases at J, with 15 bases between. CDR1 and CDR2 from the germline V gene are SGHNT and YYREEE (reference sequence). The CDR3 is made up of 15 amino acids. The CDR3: CASSSLGRSYYGYTF. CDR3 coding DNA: TGTGCCAGCAGCTCCCTGGGGCGATCATACTATGGCTACACCTTC.

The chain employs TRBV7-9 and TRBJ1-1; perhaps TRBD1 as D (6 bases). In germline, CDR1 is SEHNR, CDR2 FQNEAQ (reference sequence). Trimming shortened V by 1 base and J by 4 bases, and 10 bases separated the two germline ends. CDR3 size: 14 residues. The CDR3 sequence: CASSLDQGSTEAFF. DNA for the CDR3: TGTGCCAGCAGCTTAGATCAGGGGAGCACTGAAGCTTTCTTT.

The CDR3 DNA sequence: TGTGCCAGCAGTTACGAGGACAGGGGTGGTGAAAAACTGTTTTTT. Its protein product is CASSYEDRGGEKLFF. The chain couples TRBV6-6 to TRBJ1-4, with 9 bases that match TRBD1. The germline V gene encodes CDR1 MNHNY and CDR2 SVGAGI (reference sequence). The CDR3 is 15 residues long. J gave up 7 bases and V 2 bases, and 5 bases lay outside the gene matches.

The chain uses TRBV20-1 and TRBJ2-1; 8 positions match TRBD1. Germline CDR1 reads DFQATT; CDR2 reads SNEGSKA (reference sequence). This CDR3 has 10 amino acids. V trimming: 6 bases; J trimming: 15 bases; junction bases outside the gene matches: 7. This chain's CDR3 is CSALGQDRFF. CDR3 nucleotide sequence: TGCAGTGCCCTGGGACAGGATCGGTTCTTC.

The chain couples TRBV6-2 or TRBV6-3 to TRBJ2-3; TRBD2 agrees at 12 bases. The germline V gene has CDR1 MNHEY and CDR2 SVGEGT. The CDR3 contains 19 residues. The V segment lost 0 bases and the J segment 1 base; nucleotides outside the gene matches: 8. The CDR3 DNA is TGTGCCAGCAGTTACTCGCGAACTAGCGGGAGGACGCGCACAGATACGCAGTATTTT. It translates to CASSYSRTSGRTRTDTQYF.

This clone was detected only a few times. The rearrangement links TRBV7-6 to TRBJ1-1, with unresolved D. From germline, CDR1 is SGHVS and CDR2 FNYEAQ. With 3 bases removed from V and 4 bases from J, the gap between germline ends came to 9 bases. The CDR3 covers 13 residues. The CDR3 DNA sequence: TGTGCCAGCAGCTTGGGAGGAAGCACTGAAGCTTTCTTT. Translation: CASSLGGSTEAFF.

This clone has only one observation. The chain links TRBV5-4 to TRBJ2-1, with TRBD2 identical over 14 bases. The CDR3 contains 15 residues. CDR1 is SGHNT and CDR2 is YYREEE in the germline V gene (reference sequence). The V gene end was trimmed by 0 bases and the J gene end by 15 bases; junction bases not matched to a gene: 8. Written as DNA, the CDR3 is TGTGCCAGCAGCTTGGGGGGACTAGCGGGAGTGCATCCGTTCTTC. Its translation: CASSLGGLAGVHPFF.

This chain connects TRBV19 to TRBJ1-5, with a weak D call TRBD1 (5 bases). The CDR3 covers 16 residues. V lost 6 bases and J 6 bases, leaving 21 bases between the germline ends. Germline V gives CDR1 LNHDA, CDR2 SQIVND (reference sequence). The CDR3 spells CASSPSGFRETQPQHF. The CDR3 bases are TGTGCCAGTAGCCCATCCGGGTTCAGGGAAACTCAGCCCCAGCATTTT. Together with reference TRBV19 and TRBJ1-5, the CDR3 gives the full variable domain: DGGITQSPKYLFRKEGQNVTLSCEQNLNHDAMYWYRQDPGQGLRLIYYSQIVNDFQKGDIAEGYSVSREKKESFPLTVTSAQKNPTAFYLCASSPSGFRETQPQHFGDGTRLSIL.

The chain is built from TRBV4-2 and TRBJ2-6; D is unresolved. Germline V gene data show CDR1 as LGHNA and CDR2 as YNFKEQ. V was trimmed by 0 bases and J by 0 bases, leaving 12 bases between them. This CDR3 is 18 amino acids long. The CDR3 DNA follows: TGTGCCAGCAGCCAAGATCGGGTTGAAAGCTCTGGGGCCAACGTCCTGACTTTC. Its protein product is CASSQDRVESSGANVLTF.

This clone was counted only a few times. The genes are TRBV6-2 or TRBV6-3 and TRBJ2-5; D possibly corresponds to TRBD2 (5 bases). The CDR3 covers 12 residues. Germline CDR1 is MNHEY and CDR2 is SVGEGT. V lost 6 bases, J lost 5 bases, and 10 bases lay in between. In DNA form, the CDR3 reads TGTGCCAGCAGCCCTGGGGAGGAGACCCAGTACTTC. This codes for CASSPGEETQYF.